This entry is about one T cell receptor (beta chain). The sample is drawn from a study of blood T cell repertoires in COVID-19. The wider study: The United States, Italy and Spain provided the acute and convalescent COVID-19 samples. From T cells, B-cell-depleted T cells, or PBMCs came the material, which was cDNA or gDNA.

Original analysis: Reference gene primer amplification in the assay estimated nucleated cell counts. TCRdb keeps only in-frame clones here, not all; method: immunoSEQ multiplex PCR. V and J calls and clone size follow that table, whereas D and trimming were derived from the DNA. The data show about 40,000 clones, less than 85% seen once. With 5 bases clipped from V and 4 bases from J, the junction kept 9 bases outside the gene matches. The CDR3 loop spans 15 amino acids. The germline gives CDR1 MDHEN, CDR2 SYDVKM. Sequencing was performed on peripheral blood. This TCR came from an older woman with acute or convalescent COVID-19. The rearrangement uses TRBV28 and TRBJ1-2; 8 positions agree with TRBD1. The chain's CDR3 is CASSVIKQGVYGYTF. The CDR3 DNA reads TGTGCCAGCAGTGTCATCAAACAGGGGGTCTATGGCTACACCTTC.